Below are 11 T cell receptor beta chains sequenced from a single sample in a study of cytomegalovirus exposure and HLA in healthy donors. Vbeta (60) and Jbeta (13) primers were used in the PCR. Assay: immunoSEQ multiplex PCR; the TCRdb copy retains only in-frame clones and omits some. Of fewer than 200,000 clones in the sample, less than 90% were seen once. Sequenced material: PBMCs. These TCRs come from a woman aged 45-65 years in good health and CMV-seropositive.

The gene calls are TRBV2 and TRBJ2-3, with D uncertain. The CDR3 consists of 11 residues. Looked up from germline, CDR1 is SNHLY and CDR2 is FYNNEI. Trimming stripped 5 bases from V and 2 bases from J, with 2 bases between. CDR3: CASSYTDTQYF. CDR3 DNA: TGTGCCAGCAGTTACACAGATACGCAGTATTTT.

The CDR3 DNA follows: TGCAGCGTTCTCCCCCCGACTAGCGGGTACAATGAGCAGTTCTTC. Translating it yields CSVLPPTSGYNEQFF. The V gene is TRBV29-1, the J gene TRBJ2-1, with TRBD2 matching over 10 bases. This CDR3 region has 15 residues. Per the germline V gene, CDR1 is SQVTM and CDR2 is ANQGSEA. The trim removed 5 bases at V and 4 bases at J, leaving 8 bases unmatched.

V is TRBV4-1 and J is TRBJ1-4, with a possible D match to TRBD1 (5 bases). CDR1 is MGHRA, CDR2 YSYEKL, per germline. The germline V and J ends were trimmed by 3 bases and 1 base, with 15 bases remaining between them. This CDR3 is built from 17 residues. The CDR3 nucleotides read TGCGCCAGCAGCCACGGTTCGGGTAGGGGAACTAATGAAAAACTGTTTTTT. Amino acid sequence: CASSHGSGRGTNEKLFF.

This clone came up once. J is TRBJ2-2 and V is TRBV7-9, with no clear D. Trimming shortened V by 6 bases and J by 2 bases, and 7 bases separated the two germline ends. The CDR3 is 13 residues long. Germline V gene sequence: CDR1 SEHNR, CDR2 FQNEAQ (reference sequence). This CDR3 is CASRRANTGELFF. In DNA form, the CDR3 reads TGTGCCAGCAGACGAGCTAACACCGGGGAGCTGTTTTTT.

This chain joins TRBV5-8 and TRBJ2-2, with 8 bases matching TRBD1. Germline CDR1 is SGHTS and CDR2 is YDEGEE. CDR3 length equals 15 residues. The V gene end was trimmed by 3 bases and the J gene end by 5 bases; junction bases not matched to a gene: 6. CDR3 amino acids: CASSSRDRYTGELFF. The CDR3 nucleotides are TGTGCCAGCAGCTCCCGGGACAGGTATACCGGGGAGCTGTTTTTT. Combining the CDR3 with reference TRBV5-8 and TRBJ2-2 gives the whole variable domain EAGVTQSPTHLIKTRGQQATLRCSPISGHTSVYWYQQALGLGLQFLLWYDEGEERNRGNFPPRFSGRQFPNYSSELNVNALELEDSALYLCASSSRDRYTGELFFGEGSRLTVL.

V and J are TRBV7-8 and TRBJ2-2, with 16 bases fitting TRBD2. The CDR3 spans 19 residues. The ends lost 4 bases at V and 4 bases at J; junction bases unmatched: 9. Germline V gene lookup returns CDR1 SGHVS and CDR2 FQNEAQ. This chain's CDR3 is CASSSRGLAGGLFTGELFF. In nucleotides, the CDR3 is TGTGCCAGCAGCTCCCGGGGACTAGCGGGGGGGCTGTTCACCGGGGAGCTGTTTTTT.

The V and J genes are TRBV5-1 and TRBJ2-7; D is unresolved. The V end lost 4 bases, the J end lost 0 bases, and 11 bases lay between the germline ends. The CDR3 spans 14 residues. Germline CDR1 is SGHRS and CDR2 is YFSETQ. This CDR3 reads CASSTQASSYEQYF. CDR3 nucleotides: TGCGCCAGCAGCACGCAGGCGAGCTCCTACGAGCAGTACTTC.

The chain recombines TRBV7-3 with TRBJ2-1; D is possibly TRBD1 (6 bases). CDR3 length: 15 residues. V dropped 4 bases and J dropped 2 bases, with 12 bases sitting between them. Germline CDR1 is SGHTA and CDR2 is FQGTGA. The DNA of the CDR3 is TGTGCCAGCAGCTCTACAGGGATCCCCTACAATGAGCAGTTCTTC. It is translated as CASSSTGIPYNEQFF.

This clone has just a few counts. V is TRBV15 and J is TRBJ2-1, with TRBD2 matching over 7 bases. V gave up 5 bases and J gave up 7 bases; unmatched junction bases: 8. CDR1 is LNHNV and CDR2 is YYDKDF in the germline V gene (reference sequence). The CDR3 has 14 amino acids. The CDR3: CATSVRLGGNEQFF. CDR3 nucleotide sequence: TGTGCCACCAGCGTCCGGTTGGGGGGGAATGAGCAGTTCTTC.

The CDR3 loop reads CATGIIGRGQDEQYF. The CDR3 nucleotides are TGTGCCACCGGTATAATCGGCCGTGGACAGGACGAGCAGTACTTC. The rearrangement joins TRBV19 to TRBJ2-7, with TRBD1 matching over 7 bases. V lost 10 bases, J lost 5 bases, and 17 bases stayed unmatched. CDR3 length: 15 amino acids. CDR1 and CDR2 from the germline V gene are LNHDA and SQIVND (reference sequence).

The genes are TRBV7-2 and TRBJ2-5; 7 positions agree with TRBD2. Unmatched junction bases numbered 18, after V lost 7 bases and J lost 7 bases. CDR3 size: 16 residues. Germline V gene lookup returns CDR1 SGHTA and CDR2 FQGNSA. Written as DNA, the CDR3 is TGTGCCAGCACCACCTGGGCGGGGGAGTCCCAAACGACCCAGTACTTC. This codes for CASTTWAGESQTTQYF.